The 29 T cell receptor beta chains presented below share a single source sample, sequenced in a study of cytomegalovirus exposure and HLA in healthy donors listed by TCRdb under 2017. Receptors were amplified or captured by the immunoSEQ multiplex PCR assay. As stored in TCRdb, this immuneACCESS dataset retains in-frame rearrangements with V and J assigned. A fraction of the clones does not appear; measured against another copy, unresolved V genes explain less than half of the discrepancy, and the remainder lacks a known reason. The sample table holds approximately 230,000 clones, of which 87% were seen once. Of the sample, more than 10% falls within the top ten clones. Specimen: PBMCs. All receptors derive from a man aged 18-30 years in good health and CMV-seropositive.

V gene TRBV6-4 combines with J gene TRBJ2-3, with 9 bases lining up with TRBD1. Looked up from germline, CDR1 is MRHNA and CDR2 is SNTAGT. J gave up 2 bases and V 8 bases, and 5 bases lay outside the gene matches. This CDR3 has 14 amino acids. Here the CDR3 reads CASEGQGPTDTQYF. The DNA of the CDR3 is TGTGCCAGCGAGGGACAGGGTCCCACAGATACGCAGTATTTT.

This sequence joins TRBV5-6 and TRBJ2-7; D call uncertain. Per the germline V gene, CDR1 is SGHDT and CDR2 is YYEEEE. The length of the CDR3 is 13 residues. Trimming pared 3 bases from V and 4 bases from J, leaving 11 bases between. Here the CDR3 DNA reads TGTGCCAGCAGCTCCAATGTGGCGTACGAGCAGTACTTC. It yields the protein CASSSNVAYEQYF.

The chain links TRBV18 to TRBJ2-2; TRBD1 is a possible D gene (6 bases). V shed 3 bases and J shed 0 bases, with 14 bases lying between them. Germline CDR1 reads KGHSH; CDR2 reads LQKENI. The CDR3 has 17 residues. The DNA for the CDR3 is TGTGCCAGCTCACCGATGGAAGGACAGCCGAACACCGGGGAGCTGTTTTTT. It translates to CASSPMEGQPNTGELFF.

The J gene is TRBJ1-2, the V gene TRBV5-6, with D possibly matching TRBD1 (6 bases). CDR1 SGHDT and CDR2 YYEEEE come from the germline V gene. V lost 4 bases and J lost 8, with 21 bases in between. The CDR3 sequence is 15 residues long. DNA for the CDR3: TGTGCCAGCAGCCCCCCGGCCGGGGGCGCGGGAGGCTACACCTTC. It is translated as CASSPPAGGAGGYTF.

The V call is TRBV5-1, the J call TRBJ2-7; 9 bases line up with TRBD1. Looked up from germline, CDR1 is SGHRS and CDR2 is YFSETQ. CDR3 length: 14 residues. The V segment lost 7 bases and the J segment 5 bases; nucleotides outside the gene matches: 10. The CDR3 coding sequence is TGCGCCAGCTCCCAGGGGGACAGGGCCCACGAGCAGTACTTC. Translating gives CASSQGDRAHEQYF.

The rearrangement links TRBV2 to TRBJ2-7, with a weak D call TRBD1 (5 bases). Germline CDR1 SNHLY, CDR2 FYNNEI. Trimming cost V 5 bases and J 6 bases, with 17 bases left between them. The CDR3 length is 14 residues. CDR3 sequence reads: CASSRRGQFPEQYF. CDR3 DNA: TGTGCCAGCAGTCGAAGGGGTCAGTTCCCCGAGCAGTACTTC. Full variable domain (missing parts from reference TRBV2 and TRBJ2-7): EPEVTQTPSHQVTQMGQEVILRCVPISNHLYFYWYRQILGQKVEFLVSFYNNEISEKSEIFDDQFSVERPDGSNFTLKIRSTKLEDSAMYFCASSRRGQFPEQYFGPGTRLTVT.

The CDR3 here is CASSISVTVTGELFF. CDR3 nucleotide sequence: TGTGCCAGTAGTATCTCCGTGACTGTAACCGGGGAGCTGTTTTTT. The rearrangement links TRBV19 to TRBJ2-2; D gene unclear. Germline CDR1 reads LNHDA; CDR2 reads SQIVND (reference sequence). V shed 3 bases and J shed 5 bases, with 13 bases lying between them. This CDR3 is 15 amino acids long.

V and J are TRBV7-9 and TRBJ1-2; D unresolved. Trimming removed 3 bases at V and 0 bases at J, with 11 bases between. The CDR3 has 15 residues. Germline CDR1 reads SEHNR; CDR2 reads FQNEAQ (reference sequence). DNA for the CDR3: TGTGCCAGCAGCTTCCCACGGCAACCTAACTATGGCTACACCTTC. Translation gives CASSFPRQPNYGYTF.

CDR3: CASSPGTRANYGYTF. The CDR3 coding sequence is TGTGCCAGTAGTCCCGGGACAAGAGCTAACTATGGCTACACCTTC. The J gene is TRBJ1-2, the V gene TRBV19, with D perhaps matching TRBD1 (6 bases). The length of the CDR3 is 15 residues. V lost 5 bases, J lost 0 bases, and 13 bases lay in between. Germline CDR1 reads LNHDA; CDR2 reads SQIVND (reference sequence).

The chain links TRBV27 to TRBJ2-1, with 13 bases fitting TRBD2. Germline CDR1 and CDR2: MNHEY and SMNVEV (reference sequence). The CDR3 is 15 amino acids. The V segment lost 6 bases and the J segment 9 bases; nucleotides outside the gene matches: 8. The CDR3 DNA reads TGTGCCAGCAGCGTACTCGGACTAGCGGGAGTTGAGCAGTTCTTC. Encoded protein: CASSVLGLAGVEQFF.

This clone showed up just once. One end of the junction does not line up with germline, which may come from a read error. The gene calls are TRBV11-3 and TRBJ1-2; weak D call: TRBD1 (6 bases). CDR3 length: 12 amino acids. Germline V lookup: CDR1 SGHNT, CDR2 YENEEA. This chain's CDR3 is CASSSRGAAPSF. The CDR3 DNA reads TGTGCCAGCAGCTCCCGGGGGGCGGCTCCCTCCTTC.

The CDR3 is CSVAAGQSSYEQYF. CDR3 bases: TGCAGCGTAGCTGCGGGGCAGAGCTCCTACGAGCAGTACTTC. The chain carries TRBV29-1 and TRBJ2-7; D is perhaps TRBD2 (6 bases). Trimming cost V 6 bases and J 0 bases, with 15 bases left between them. This CDR3 has 14 amino acids. Germline V gene sequence: CDR1 SQVTM, CDR2 ANQGSEA.

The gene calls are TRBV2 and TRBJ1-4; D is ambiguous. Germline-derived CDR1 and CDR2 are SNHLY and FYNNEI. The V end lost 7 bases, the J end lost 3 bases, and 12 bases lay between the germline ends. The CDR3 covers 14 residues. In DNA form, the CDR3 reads TGTGCCAGCACCTCGGGGAGGTCTAATGAAAAACTGTTTTTT. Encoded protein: CASTSGRSNEKLFF. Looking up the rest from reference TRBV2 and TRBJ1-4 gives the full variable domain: EPEVTQTPSHQVTQMGQEVILRCVPISNHLYFYWYRQILGQKVEFLVSFYNNEISEKSEIFDDQFSVERPDGSNFTLKIRSTKLEDSAMYFCASTSGRSNEKLFFGSGTQLSVL.

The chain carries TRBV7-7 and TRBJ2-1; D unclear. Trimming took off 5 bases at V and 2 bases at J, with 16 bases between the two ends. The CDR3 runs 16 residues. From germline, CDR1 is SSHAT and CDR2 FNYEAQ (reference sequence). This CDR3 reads CASSTTLSGPYNEQFF. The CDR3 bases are TGTGCCAGCAGCACCACACTAAGTGGTCCCTACAATGAGCAGTTCTTC.

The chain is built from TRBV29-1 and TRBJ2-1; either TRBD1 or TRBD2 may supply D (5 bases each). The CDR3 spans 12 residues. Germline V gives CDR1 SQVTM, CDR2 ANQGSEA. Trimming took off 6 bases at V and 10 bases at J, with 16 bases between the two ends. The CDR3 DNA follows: TGCAGCGTCGAACCCTCCCGGGGCGAGCAGTTCTTC. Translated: CSVEPSRGEQFF.

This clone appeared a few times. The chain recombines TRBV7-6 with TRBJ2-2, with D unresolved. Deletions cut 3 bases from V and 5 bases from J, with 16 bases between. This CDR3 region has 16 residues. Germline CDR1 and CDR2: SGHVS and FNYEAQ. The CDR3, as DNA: TGTGCCAGCAGCTTCGATCCCCCTCAAGGAACCGGGGAGCTGTTTTTT. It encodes CASSFDPPQGTGELFF.

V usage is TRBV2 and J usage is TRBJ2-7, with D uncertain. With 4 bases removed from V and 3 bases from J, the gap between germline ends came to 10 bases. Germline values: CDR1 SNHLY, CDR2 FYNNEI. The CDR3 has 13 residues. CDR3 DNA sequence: TGTGCCAGCAGTGTCGGCAGCAGCTACGAGCAGTACTTC. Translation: CASSVGSSYEQYF.

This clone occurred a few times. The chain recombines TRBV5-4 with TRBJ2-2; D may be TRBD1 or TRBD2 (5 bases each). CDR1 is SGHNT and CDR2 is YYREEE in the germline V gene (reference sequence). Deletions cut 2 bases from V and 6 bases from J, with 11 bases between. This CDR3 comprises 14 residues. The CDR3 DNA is TGTGCCAGCAGCTTCTACGTGGGACCCGGGGAGCTGTTTTTT. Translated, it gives CASSFYVGPGELFF. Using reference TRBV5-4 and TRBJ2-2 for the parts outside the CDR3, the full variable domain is ETGVTQSPTHLIKTRGQQVTLRCSSQSGHNTVSWYQQALGQGPQFIFQYYREEENGRGNFPPRFSGLQFPNYSSELNVNALELDDSALYLCASSFYVGPGELFFGEGSRLTVL.

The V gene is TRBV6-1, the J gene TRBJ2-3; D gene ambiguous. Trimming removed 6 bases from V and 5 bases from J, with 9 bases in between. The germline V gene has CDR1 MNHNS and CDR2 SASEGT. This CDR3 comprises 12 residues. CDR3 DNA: TGTGCCAGCAGGGTCTTAGGAGATACGCAGTATTTT. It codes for CASRVLGDTQYF.

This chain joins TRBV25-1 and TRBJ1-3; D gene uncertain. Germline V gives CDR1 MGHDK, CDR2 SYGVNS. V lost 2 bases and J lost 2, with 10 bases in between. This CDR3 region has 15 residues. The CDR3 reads CASSEVAAAGNTIYF. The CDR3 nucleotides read TGTGCCAGCAGTGAAGTTGCGGCTGCTGGAAACACCATATATTTT.

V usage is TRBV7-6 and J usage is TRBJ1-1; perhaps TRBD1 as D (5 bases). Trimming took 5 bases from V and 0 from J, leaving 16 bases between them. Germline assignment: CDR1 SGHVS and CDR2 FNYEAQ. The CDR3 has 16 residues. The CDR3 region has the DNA TGTGCCAGCAGCCCTATAACGGGGCGGATGAACACTGAAGCTTTCTTT. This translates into CASSPITGRMNTEAFF.

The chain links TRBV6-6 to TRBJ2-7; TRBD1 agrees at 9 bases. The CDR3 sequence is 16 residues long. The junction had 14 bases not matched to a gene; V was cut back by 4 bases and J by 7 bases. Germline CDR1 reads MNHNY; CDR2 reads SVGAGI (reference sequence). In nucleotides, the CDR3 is TGTGCCAGCAGTTCCTTGGGGACAGGGACCCTGCTGGAGCAGTACTTC. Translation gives CASSSLGTGTLLEQYF.

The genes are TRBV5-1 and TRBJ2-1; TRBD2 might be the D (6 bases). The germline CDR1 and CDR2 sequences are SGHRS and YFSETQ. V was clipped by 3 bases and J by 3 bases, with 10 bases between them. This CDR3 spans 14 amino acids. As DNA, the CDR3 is TGCGCCAGCAGCTCGACCGGGGGCTACAATGAGCAGTTCTTC. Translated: CASSSTGGYNEQFF.

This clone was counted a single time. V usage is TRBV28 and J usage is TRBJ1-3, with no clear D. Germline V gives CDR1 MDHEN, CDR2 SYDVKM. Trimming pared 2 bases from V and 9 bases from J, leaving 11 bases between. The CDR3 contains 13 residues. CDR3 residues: CASSLGSHTTIYF. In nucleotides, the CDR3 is TGTGCCAGCAGTTTAGGCAGCCACACCACCATATATTTT.

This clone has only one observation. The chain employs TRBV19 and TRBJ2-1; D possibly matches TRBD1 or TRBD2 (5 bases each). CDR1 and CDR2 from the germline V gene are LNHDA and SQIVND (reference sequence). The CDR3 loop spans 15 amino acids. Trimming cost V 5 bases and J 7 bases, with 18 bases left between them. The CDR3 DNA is TGTGCCAGTAGTCCCGAGGGACGGTCTGGGAATGAGCAGTTCTTC. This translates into CASSPEGRSGNEQFF.

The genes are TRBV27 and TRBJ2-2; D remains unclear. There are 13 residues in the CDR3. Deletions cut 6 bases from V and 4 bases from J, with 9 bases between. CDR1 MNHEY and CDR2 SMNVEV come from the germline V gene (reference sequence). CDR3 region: CASSRFFTGELFF. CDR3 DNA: TGTGCCAGCAGCCGCTTTTTCACCGGGGAGCTGTTTTTT.

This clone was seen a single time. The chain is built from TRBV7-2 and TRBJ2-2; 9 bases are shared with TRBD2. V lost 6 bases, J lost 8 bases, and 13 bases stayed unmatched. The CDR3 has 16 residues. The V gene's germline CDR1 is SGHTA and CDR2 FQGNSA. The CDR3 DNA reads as TGTGCCAGCAGTCGGTCGACTAGCGGAAAAGCAGGGGAGCTGTTTTTT. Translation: CASSRSTSGKAGELFF.

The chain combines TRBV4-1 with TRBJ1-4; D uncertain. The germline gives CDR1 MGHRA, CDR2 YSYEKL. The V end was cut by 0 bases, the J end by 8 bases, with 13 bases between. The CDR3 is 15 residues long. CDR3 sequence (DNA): TGCGCCAGCAGCCAAGAGCCCTCTCGGACCGAAAAACTGTTTTTT. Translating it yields CASSQEPSRTEKLFF.

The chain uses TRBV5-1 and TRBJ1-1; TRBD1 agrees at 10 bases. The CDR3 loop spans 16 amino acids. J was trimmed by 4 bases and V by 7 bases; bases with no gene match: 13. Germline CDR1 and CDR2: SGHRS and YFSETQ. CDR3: CASAWTGGLPGTEAFF. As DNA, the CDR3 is TGCGCCAGCGCTTGGACAGGGGGATTGCCGGGCACTGAAGCTTTCTTT.